One sample yielded the 32 T cell receptor beta chains listed below, sequenced in a study of T cell clusters in autoimmune cytopenias (dated by TCRdb to about 2019). The sequencer listed for this sample is Illumina MiSeq. To amplify TRB rearrangements, a touch-down multiplex PCR protocol was run with the TRB-A and TRB-B primer pools combined in a single tube. After the reads were reprocessed by TCRdb, one entry was made per CDR3 protein sequence, with no DNA. This sample's listing comprises over 7,000 distinct CDR3 sequences. The ten largest clones capture 3.1% of the sample. Each sample's TRB amplification started from around 0.25 ug of peripheral blood genomic DNA, which corresponds to 35,000 to 40,000 genome equivalents. Sequenced sample: peripheral blood. The receptors derive from a human donor with an autoimmune cytopenia or autoimmune hepatitis (not recorded which).

This clonotype is medium-sized by frequency. This chain connects TRBV19 to TRBJ1-5. Germline loops: CDR1 LNHDA, CDR2 SQIVND (reference sequence). CDR3 length: 14 residues. CDR3: CASSTRGINQPQHF.

The genes are TRBV19 and TRBJ2-7; TCRdb's D call, TRBD2, is unchecked because there is no DNA. Germline CDR1 and CDR2: LNHDA and SQIVND (reference sequence). The CDR3 is 15 residues long. The CDR3 sequence is CASSLVPDISYEQYF. Complete variable domain (other parts from reference TRBV19 and TRBJ2-7): DGGITQSPKYLFRKEGQNVTLSCEQNLNHDAMYWYRQDPGQGLRLIYYSQIVNDFQKGDIAEGYSVSREKKESFPLTVTSAQKNPTAFYLCASSLVPDISYEQYFGPGTRLTVT.

This clonotype is deemed medium-sized by its frequency. The V and J genes are TRBV6-2 or TRBV6-3 and TRBJ1-1. The germline CDR1 and CDR2 sequences are MNHEY and SVGEGT. The CDR3 is 12 amino acids. The CDR3 is CASSLINTEAFF.

The chain uses TRBV6-6 and TRBJ2-7; lacking DNA, the TRBD2 call made by TCRdb goes unchecked. Germline values: CDR1 MNHNY, CDR2 SVGAGI (reference sequence). The CDR3 sequence is 15 residues long. CDR3 in amino acids: CASSQAGGSSYEQYF.

This chain joins TRBV19 and TRBJ1-5; TCRdb gives TRBD1 as the D gene, but with no DNA this cannot be confirmed. Per the germline V gene, CDR1 is LNHDA and CDR2 is SQIVND (reference sequence). The length of the CDR3 is 13 residues. This chain's CDR3 is CASSIRADQPQHF.

This sequence joins TRBV18 and TRBJ1-2. The length of the CDR3 is 12 residues. From germline, CDR1 is KGHSH and CDR2 LQKENI. The CDR3: CASSPGNYGYTF.

This chain uses TRBV19 with TRBJ1-5. Germline CDR1 and CDR2: LNHDA and SQIVND (reference sequence). The CDR3 has 14 amino acids. CDR3 sequence reads: CASSIDPSGQSQHF.

This clonotype is labeled medium-sized based on frequency. The rearrangement joins TRBV29-1 to TRBJ2-1. This CDR3 is built from 12 residues. The germline CDR1 and CDR2 sequences are SQVTM and ANQGSEA. The CDR3 loop is CSVVVNYNEQFF.

The CDR3 is CSAGDRRDLQRPQYF. V usage is TRBV20-1 and J usage is TRBJ2-5; TCRdb names TRBD1, which stays unverified in the absence of DNA. CDR1 is DFQATT and CDR2 is SNEGSKA in the germline V gene (reference sequence). CDR3 length equals 15 residues.

J is TRBJ1-1 and V is TRBV4-3; TCRdb outputs TRBD1, but without DNA this stays unchecked. Per the germline V gene, CDR1 is LGHNA and CDR2 is YSLEER. There are 12 residues in the CDR3. CDR3 amino acids: CASSQQGLRAFF.

The chain couples TRBV5-4 to TRBJ2-5; TCRdb reports TRBD2, a call that lacks DNA to check it against. The CDR3 consists of 13 residues. Germline V lookup: CDR1 SGHNT, CDR2 YYREEE (reference sequence). CDR3 amino acids: CASSILTGETQYF.

The chain carries TRBV6-6 and TRBJ1-6; TCRdb returns TRBD1, unconfirmable since there is no DNA. Looked up from germline, CDR1 is MNHNY and CDR2 is SVGAGI (reference sequence). This CDR3 spans 20 amino acids. CDR3 protein: CASSYSSRQGPSSYNSPLHF.

V usage is TRBV18 and J usage is TRBJ1-1. Germline assignment: CDR1 KGHSH and CDR2 LQKENI. This CDR3 region has 14 residues. This chain's CDR3 is CASSPKDRNTEAFF.

J is TRBJ2-7 and V is TRBV20-1; as DNA is missing, the TRBD2 call by TCRdb cannot be tested. CDR1 is DFQATT and CDR2 is SNEGSKA in the germline V gene (reference sequence). The length of the CDR3 is 15 residues. This chain's CDR3 is CSAMPLGGELDEQYF.

Considering frequency, this clonotype is medium-sized. This chain joins TRBV6-5 and TRBJ2-5; as DNA is missing, the TRBD1 call by TCRdb cannot be tested. The CDR3 has 13 residues. CDR1 and CDR2 (germline): MNHEY, SVGAGI. The CDR3 loop reads CASSRESQETQYF.

This clonotype ranks as medium-sized in terms of frequency. V and J are TRBV10-3 and TRBJ1-2; TCRdb designates TRBD1, a call that cannot be tested without DNA. Looked up from germline, CDR1 is ENHRY and CDR2 is SYGVKD. This CDR3 is 14 amino acids long. CDR3 sequence reads: CAIMARGVNYGYTF.

Judged by frequency, this clonotype is medium-sized. The chain couples TRBV18 to TRBJ2-3; as DNA is missing, the TRBD2 call by TCRdb cannot be tested. This CDR3 contains 13 residues. CDR1 KGHSH and CDR2 LQKENI come from the germline V gene. CDR3 sequence: CASSPLASDTQYF.

The chain joins TRBV12-3 or TRBV12-4 to TRBJ1-2; TCRdb's assignment of TRBD1 cannot be checked, as there is no DNA. The CDR3 has 15 residues. The CDR3 here is CASSSTGQGSYGYTF.

V is TRBV10-3 and J is TRBJ2-1; absent DNA, TCRdb's TRBD1 call cannot be checked. This CDR3 contains 14 residues. The germline V gene has CDR1 ENHRY and CDR2 SYGVKD. The CDR3 loop reads CAIRTDRTGNEQFF.

This clonotype is labeled medium-sized (0.01 to 0.1%) based on frequency. The chain combines TRBV19 with TRBJ1-2. In germline, CDR1 is LNHDA, CDR2 SQIVND (reference sequence). The CDR3 covers 13 residues. The CDR3 region is CASSPVTIYGYTF.

This sequence joins TRBV12-3 or TRBV12-4 and TRBJ2-1; TCRdb designates TRBD2, a call that cannot be tested without DNA. The CDR3 is 14 residues long. CDR3 region: CASRTLASVDEQFF.

The rearrangement uses TRBV19 and TRBJ1-4. Germline V CDR1 and CDR2: LNHDA, SQIVND (reference sequence). The CDR3 consists of 13 residues. CDR3 protein: CASSMGFNEKLFF.

The chain uses TRBV18 and TRBJ2-7. This CDR3 has 13 residues. CDR1 and CDR2 (germline): KGHSH, LQKENI. The CDR3 protein is CASSPTAFYEQYF.

This chain links TRBV27 with TRBJ1-2; absent DNA, TCRdb's TRBD1 call cannot be checked. Germline V gives CDR1 MNHEY, CDR2 SMNVEV (reference sequence). This CDR3 contains 15 residues. The CDR3 reads CASSPRTAPTIHYTF.

Judged by frequency, this clonotype is medium-sized. The chain combines TRBV6-1 with TRBJ2-7; the D call of TRBD1 rests on TCRdb alone, since no DNA is present to check it. Germline values: CDR1 MNHNS, CDR2 SASEGT. The CDR3 has 17 residues. The CDR3 loop is CASSEVILGTGVYEQYF.

This clonotype is labeled medium-sized based on frequency. This chain connects TRBV18 to TRBJ1-2. Germline V lookup: CDR1 KGHSH, CDR2 LQKENI. The CDR3 has 13 residues. CDR3 sequence reads: CASSSEAGNGYTF.

CDR3 protein: CSAREGSGNTIYF. The chain carries TRBV20-1 and TRBJ1-3. The CDR3 spans 13 residues. Per the germline V gene, CDR1 is DFQATT and CDR2 is SNEGSKA (reference sequence).

The V gene is TRBV6-2 or TRBV6-3, the J gene TRBJ2-7; absent DNA, TCRdb's TRBD2 call cannot be checked. The CDR3 runs to 14 residues. In germline, CDR1 is MNHEY, CDR2 SVGEGT. The CDR3 sequence is CASSPGTSVYEQYF.

This clonotype is classed as medium-sized (0.01 to 0.1%) by frequency. The rearrangement links TRBV29-1 to TRBJ1-4; TCRdb's D call, TRBD1, is unchecked because there is no DNA. The CDR3 runs 13 residues. Germline CDR1 and CDR2: SQVTM and ANQGSEA. The CDR3: CSHSEGFGEKLFF. Filled out from reference TRBV29-1 and TRBJ1-4, the complete variable domain reads SAVISQKPSRDICQRGTSLTIQCQVDSQVTMMFWYRQQPGQSLTLIATANQGSEATYESGFVIDKFPISRPNLTFSTLTVSNMSPEDSSIYLCSHSEGFGEKLFFGSGTQLSVL.

The chain is built from TRBV6-2 or TRBV6-3 and TRBJ2-1. From germline, CDR1 is MNHEY and CDR2 SVGEGT. The CDR3 covers 12 residues. CDR3 loop: CASSRTHNEQFF.

The chain couples TRBV6-5 to TRBJ1-1; the D call from TCRdb, TRBD1, cannot be confirmed without DNA. This CDR3 is 15 amino acids long. Germline V CDR1 and CDR2: MNHEY, SVGAGI. CDR3 region: CASSYGPRPNTEAFF.

Frequency places this clonotype as medium-sized. The chain links TRBV6-5 to TRBJ2-7; as DNA is missing, the TRBD2 call by TCRdb cannot be tested. The CDR3 length is 15 residues. Germline CDR1 is MNHEY and CDR2 is SVGAGI. CDR3: CASSSGTSASYEQYF.